This TCR beta chain was documented in a study of blood T cell repertoires in COVID-19. For the study at large: The United States, Italy and Spain provided the acute and convalescent COVID-19 samples.

How the authors handled the data: Estimation of nucleated cell counts relied on the amplification of reference gene primers. Profiled with immunoSEQ multiplex PCR; TCRdb holds only in-frame clones, not every one. For V, J and clone size, that table is used; D and trimming come from the DNA. The sample records 120,000 or so clones, over 75% being singletons. This clone was counted once. Sequencing was carried out using peripheral blood. The sequence came from a man in his sixties with acute or convalescent COVID-19.

The CDR3 reads CASSLGLYGYTF. The CDR3 DNA reads as TGTGCCAGCAGCTTAGGGCTCTATGGCTACACCTTC. The rearrangement uses TRBV11-2 and TRBJ1-2; D ambiguous. The CDR3 has 12 amino acids. Trimming removed 1 base at V and 4 bases at J, with 4 bases between. Per the germline V gene, CDR1 is SGHAT and CDR2 is FQNNGV.